This T cell receptor (beta chain) was recorded in a study of blood T cell repertoires in COVID-19. Looking at the study overall: Samples taken during acute and convalescent COVID-19 were collected in the United States, Italy and Spain. PBMCs, B-cell-depleted T cells, or T cells were the source of the cDNA or gDNA that made up the material.

During active infection, Seattle patients enrolled and were then monitored through disease. Trimming shortened V by 5 bases and J by 8 bases, and 10 bases separated the two germline ends. The CDR3 is made up of 13 amino acids. Germline assignment: CDR1 LNHDA and CDR2 SQIVND (reference sequence). Per the study methods: The assay estimated nucleated cells by amplifying reference gene primers. The protocol was immunoSEQ multiplex PCR, while the TCRdb copy is restricted to in-frame clones and leaves out a portion. V, J and clone size are those of that table, while D and trimming were read from the DNA. The sample records roughly 49,000 clones, 85% to 95% being singletons.

The sample was peripheral blood. The receptor was isolated from a man aged 60 to 69 with COVID-19, enrolled during active disease. This rearrangement joins TRBV19 to TRBJ1-6; no clear D. CDR3 protein: CASSSVVDSPLHF. The CDR3 DNA is TGTGCCAGTAGTTCTGTCGTCGATTCACCCCTCCACTTT.